The 28 T cell receptor beta chains below all came from one sample that was sequenced in a study of Ad26.COV2.S vaccination and SARS-CoV-2 variants. TCRdb's copy holds only in-frame clones and misses some; the assay was immunoSEQ multiplex PCR. The data show 400,000 to 450,000 clones, 80% to 95% seen once. Documented treatment: around 19 received Ad26.COV2.S at low or high dose, single or two shots; about 5 received placebo; per-sample allocation not given. Sample collection was performed on day 63 after the first vaccine or placebo injection. Sequenced material: peripheral blood, taken in a trial of Ad26.COV2.S vaccine versus placebo. The receptor set was obtained from a person between 18 and 65 years old who received the Ad26.COV2.S COVID-19 vaccine or a placebo.

The chain's CDR3 is CASSQVIGPGELFF. CDR3 in DNA: TGTGCCAGCAGCCAAGTGATAGGGCCCGGGGAGCTGTTTTTT. The chain uses TRBV14 and TRBJ2-2; D uncertain. Germline V gives CDR1 SGHDN, CDR2 FVKESK. CDR3 size: 14 residues. The ends were cut back, 1 base at V and 6 bases at J, with 9 bases in the middle.

In its sample, this clone was seen once. The J gene is TRBJ2-6, the V gene TRBV9; D may be TRBD1 (7 bases). The CDR3 length is 16 residues. Looked up from germline, CDR1 is SGDLS and CDR2 is YYNGEE. V was shortened by 3 bases and J by 2 bases, with 12 bases between the two germline ends. CDR3 nucleotides: TGTGCCAGCAGCGAAGGAGGGGGCACTGGGGCCAACGTCCTGACTTTC. Its protein product is CASSEGGGTGANVLTF.

This rearrangement joins TRBV7-9 to TRBJ2-2; a possible D gene is TRBD1 (6 bases). Trimming removed 5 bases from V and 0 bases from J, with 19 bases in between. The CDR3 contains 18 residues. The germline V gene has CDR1 SEHNR and CDR2 FQNEAQ (reference sequence). CDR3 region: CASSHSRDTHANTGELFF. The CDR3 DNA follows: TGTGCCAGCAGCCATTCGAGGGACACACACGCGAACACCGGGGAGCTGTTTTTT.

The chain combines TRBV5-1 with TRBJ1-5; a weak D match, TRBD1 (6 bases). V was trimmed by 4 bases and J by 2 bases, leaving 10 bases between them. This CDR3 contains 14 residues. Per germline, CDR1 SGHRS and CDR2 YFSETQ. CDR3 coding DNA: TGCGCCAGCAGCCTAAGGGGGGGCAATCAGCCCCAGCATTTT. It yields the protein CASSLRGGNQPQHF.

In its sample, this clone was seen a few times. The same CDR3 also results from other DNA sequences found in this sample. This chain uses TRBV9 with TRBJ2-7; D is possibly TRBD1 (7 bases). Germline CDR1 and CDR2: SGDLS and YYNGEE. The length of the CDR3 is 14 residues. V shed 0 bases and J shed 3 bases, with 10 bases lying between them. CDR3 region: CASSVGQGGYEQYF. The CDR3 nucleotides are TGTGCCAGCAGCGTAGGGCAGGGGGGCTACGAGCAGTACTTC.

This sequence joins TRBV11-3 and TRBJ2-2, with 7 bases aligning to TRBD2. Germline values: CDR1 SGHNT, CDR2 YENEEA. The CDR3 totals 16 residues. V dropped 5 bases and J dropped 6; count of bases not matched to a gene: 12. In DNA form, the CDR3 reads TGTGCCAGCAGCCCAGAGCGGGGAGGGCCGTCCGGGGAGCTGTTTTTT. This codes for CASSPERGGPSGELFF.

This clone turned up a few times. The CDR3 nucleotides are TGCGCCAGCAGCTTTGACAGCAACAGACAAGAGACCCAGTACTTC. Its translation is CASSFDSNRQETQYF. The J gene is TRBJ2-5, the V gene TRBV5-1, with a tentative D call TRBD1 (5 bases). The V end was cut by 2 bases, the J end by 2 bases, with 13 bases between. CDR3 length: 15 residues. Germline CDR1 is SGHRS and CDR2 is YFSETQ.

V and J are TRBV10-1 and TRBJ2-1; D gene uncertain. The CDR3 consists of 16 residues. The germline V gene encodes CDR1 WNHNN and CDR2 SYGVQD (reference sequence). V was clipped by 3 bases and J by 3 bases, with 15 bases between them. CDR3 nucleotides: TGCGCCAGCAGTGACCGAGTGGGCCTCGGCTACAATGAGCAGTTCTTC. Its protein product is CASSDRVGLGYNEQFF.

V gene TRBV24-1 combines with J gene TRBJ2-6; the D is unclear. This CDR3 has 14 amino acids. Looked up from germline, CDR1 is KGHDR and CDR2 is SFDVKD. Deletions cut 4 bases from V and 2 bases from J, with 5 bases between. CDR3 bases: TGTGCCACCAGTGACCCAACTGGGGCCAACGTCCTGACTTTC. Its protein is CATSDPTGANVLTF.

With respect to this clone: Other nucleotide sequences in the sample specify the same CDR3. The chain carries TRBV18 and TRBJ1-1; D call uncertain. Per the germline V gene, CDR1 is KGHSH and CDR2 is LQKENI. CDR3 size: 13 residues. V lost 6 bases to trimming and J lost 1 base, with 9 bases between them. The CDR3 here is CASSPGENTEAFF. The CDR3 nucleotides are TGTGCCAGCTCCCCTGGGGAGAACACTGAAGCTTTCTTT.

The gene calls are TRBV3-1 (or the pseudogene TRBV3-2) and TRBJ2-2, with D possibly being TRBD2 (6 bases). Germline loops: CDR1 LGHDT, CDR2 YNNKEL (reference sequence). CDR3 size: 18 residues. V was pared by 4 bases and J by 2 bases, with 20 bases between. This CDR3 reads CASSPLSVGGRNTGELFF. CDR3 bases: TGTGCCAGCAGCCCCCTTTCCGTGGGGGGAAGAAACACCGGGGAGCTGTTTTTT.

The chain couples TRBV5-4 to TRBJ1-4; D is unresolved. Germline lookup yields CDR1 SGHNT and CDR2 YYREEE (reference sequence). The CDR3 totals 16 residues. V was trimmed by 4 bases and J by 3 bases, leaving 16 bases between them. CDR3 protein: CASSPGGAAANEKLFF. CDR3 in DNA: TGTGCCAGCAGCCCGGGAGGAGCCGCGGCTAATGAAAAACTGTTTTTT.

This chain uses TRBV27 with TRBJ1-1, with a possible D match to TRBD1 (6 bases). The germline gives CDR1 MNHEY, CDR2 SMNVEV (reference sequence). This CDR3 is built from 12 residues. The ends were cut back, 6 bases at V and 3 bases at J, with 8 bases in the middle. The CDR3 spells CASRTGYTEAFF. CDR3 DNA sequence: TGTGCCAGCAGAACAGGGTACACTGAAGCTTTCTTT.

The rearrangement uses TRBV6-5 and TRBJ2-1; maybe TRBD2 (6 bases). Trimming left V 4 bases short and J 9 bases short, with 13 bases between. There are 13 residues in the CDR3. Germline V CDR1 and CDR2: MNHEY, SVGAGI. CDR3 nucleotides: TGTGCCAGCAGTTGGGGGACTTATGGTGAGCAGTTCTTC. This codes for CASSWGTYGEQFF.

The chain combines TRBV11-2 with TRBJ2-5; D assignment may be TRBD1 or TRBD2 (5 bases each). The CDR3 spans 14 residues. V lost 5 bases to trimming and J lost 2 bases, with 12 bases between them. Germline V lookup: CDR1 SGHAT, CDR2 FQNNGV. The CDR3 DNA follows: TGTGCCAGCAGCCCTCTTGAGGGGCAAGAGACCCAGTACTTC. Its translation: CASSPLEGQETQYF. The variable domain in full, completed from reference TRBV11-2 and TRBJ2-5, reads EAGVAQSPRYKIIEKRQSVAFWCNPISGHATLYWYQQILGQGPKLLIQFQNNGVVDDSQLPKDRFSAERLKGVDSTLKIQPAKLEDSAVYLCASSPLEGQETQYFGPGTRLLVL.

The CDR3 region is CASSLKQGALYNEQFF. CDR3 bases: TGTGCCAGCAGCCTCAAACAGGGGGCTCTGTACAATGAGCAGTTCTTC. The rearrangement links TRBV7-9 to TRBJ2-1, with 9 positions matching TRBD1. The CDR3 has 16 residues. V trimming: 5 bases; J trimming: 4 bases; junction bases outside the gene matches: 9. Germline V gene data show CDR1 as SEHNR and CDR2 as FQNEAQ (reference sequence).

This clone was found once. The chain employs TRBV5-8 and TRBJ2-3; D is possibly TRBD1 (6 bases). V was shortened by 3 bases and J by 4 bases, with 12 bases between the two germline ends. The CDR3 is 14 amino acids. The germline V gene encodes CDR1 SGHTS and CDR2 YDEGEE. CDR3 nucleotides: TGTGCCAGCAGCTCCCTTGGGGGCGCAGATACGCAGTATTTT. Residues: CASSSLGGADTQYF.

The chain recombines TRBV28 with TRBJ2-7; 8 bases fit TRBD1. The CDR3 length is 15 residues. Trimming took 6 bases from V and 2 from J; bases not matched to a gene: 9. The germline CDR1 and CDR2 sequences are MDHEN and SYDVKM. CDR3 sequence reads: CASSRRGRFPYEQYF. As DNA, the CDR3 is TGTGCCAGCAGCCGCAGGGGGCGCTTTCCCTACGAGCAGTACTTC.

To note about this clone: The sample contains more than one DNA sequence encoding this CDR3. This chain connects TRBV5-1 to TRBJ2-2; D might be TRBD1 (6 bases). The CDR3 spans 14 residues. In germline, CDR1 is SGHRS, CDR2 YFSETQ. Deletions cut 3 bases from V and 1 base from J, with 7 bases between. The CDR3 is CASSWGQNTGELFF. CDR3 DNA sequence: TGCGCCAGCAGCTGGGGACAGAACACCGGGGAGCTGTTTTTT.

The chain uses TRBV4-3 and TRBJ2-7; the match to TRBD2 covers 7 bases. The trim removed 1 base at V and 2 bases at J, leaving 5 bases unmatched. The V gene's germline CDR1 is LGHNA and CDR2 YSLEER. The CDR3 consists of 15 residues. The DNA for the CDR3 is TGCGCCAGCAGCCAAGTTCCGGGAGGAACCTACGAGCAGTACTTC. It is translated as CASSQVPGGTYEQYF.

The chain uses TRBV10-3 and TRBJ2-7; 8 bases agree with TRBD1. This CDR3 region has 16 residues. CDR1 ENHRY and CDR2 SYGVKD come from the germline V gene. The V segment lost 0 bases and the J segment 4 bases; nucleotides outside the gene matches: 8. CDR3 nucleotide sequence: TGTGCCATCAGTGAGTCAGCGGACAGGGTAGAGTACGAGCAGTACTTC. It yields the protein CAISESADRVEYEQYF.

The V and J genes are TRBV6-2 or TRBV6-3 and TRBJ2-7, with D maybe TRBD1 (6 bases). Germline V gene lookup returns CDR1 MNHEY and CDR2 SVGEGT. The V gene lost 4 bases and the J gene lost 5 bases, with 27 bases spanning the gap. The CDR3 contains 18 residues. CDR3 bases: TGTGCCAGCAGTTCGAGCCTTAGGACAGCCTCGAGTTTCCACGAGCAGTACTTC. Encoded protein: CASSSSLRTASSFHEQYF.

In its sample, this clone was seen once. V gene TRBV28 combines with J gene TRBJ2-2; 8 bases align to TRBD1. The CDR3 sequence is 14 residues long. V lost 6 bases, J lost 3 bases, and 3 bases stayed unmatched. The V gene's germline CDR1 is MDHEN and CDR2 SYDVKM. The CDR3 sequence is CASRWTGYTGELFF. The CDR3 DNA follows: TGTGCCAGCAGATGGACAGGGTACACCGGGGAGCTGTTTTTT.

This clone was counted a single time. The V and J genes are TRBV14 and TRBJ1-6; tentative D call: TRBD1 (5 bases). Germline-derived CDR1 and CDR2 are SGHDN and FVKESK. This CDR3 is built from 14 residues. V was cut by 6 bases and J by 10 bases, with 16 bases left in between. The CDR3 protein is CASSHQGRGSPLHF. The CDR3 coding sequence is TGTGCCAGCAGTCACCAGGGTCGGGGATCACCCCTCCACTTT.

V is TRBV7-2 and J is TRBJ1-3; TRBD1 matches 8 bases. The V gene end was trimmed by 4 bases and the J gene end by 3 bases; junction bases not matched to a gene: 8. The CDR3 has 16 residues. Per the germline V gene, CDR1 is SGHTA and CDR2 is FQGNSA. For the CDR3, the DNA is TGTGCCAGCAGCTCCCAGGGGGCATCGTATGGAAACACCATATATTTT. Protein sequence: CASSSQGASYGNTIYF.

The V gene is TRBV7-8, the J gene TRBJ2-3; D is uncertain. The germline CDR1 and CDR2 sequences are SGHVS and FQNEAQ. The CDR3 runs 13 residues. V was pared by 3 bases and J by 6 bases, with 10 bases between. This chain's CDR3 is CASSFVSVDTQYF. Written as DNA, the CDR3 is TGTGCCAGCAGCTTCGTCAGTGTCGATACGCAGTATTTT.

V usage is TRBV7-9 and J usage is TRBJ1-3, with no clear D. The CDR3 totals 16 residues. Germline lookup yields CDR1 SEHNR and CDR2 FQNEAQ (reference sequence). Trimming left V 5 bases short and J 4 bases short, with 18 bases between. The CDR3: CASSPPSGEIGNTIYF. Here the CDR3 DNA reads TGTGCCAGCAGCCCCCCGAGTGGGGAAATCGGAAACACCATATATTTT.

The chain couples TRBV11-2 to TRBJ2-7, with 11 bases fitting TRBD2. The length of the CDR3 is 17 residues. The germline CDR1 and CDR2 sequences are SGHAT and FQNNGV. Trimming took 3 bases from V and 2 from J; bases not matched to a gene: 9. CDR3 DNA: TGTGCCAGCAGCTTGTCGGGACTAGCGGAGAAAACCTACGAGCAGTACTTC. Protein sequence: CASSLSGLAEKTYEQYF.